The 28 T cell receptor beta chains below come from one sample, sequenced in a study of blood T cells in healthy people across ages. Using a J-beta primer mix together with a sample-barcoded 5' primer, a second PCR was run for roughly 7 to 12 cycles. Using its own MiXCR run on the 5' RACE reads, TCRdb lists one record per CDR3 protein. The repertoire holds about 1.4 million distinct CDR3 sequences, 55% to 75% seen once, with approximately 7% in the top ten. Material: blood. The source of these receptors is a man aged 18 to 35 in good health.

The V call is TRBV4-1, the J call TRBJ2-7, with D possibly TRBD2 on 5 matching bases. V lost 0 bases and J lost 3, with 15 bases in between. Germline values: CDR1 MGHRA, CDR2 YSYEKL. There are 16 residues in the CDR3. The CDR3 reads CASSQDFEGSFYEQYF. The CDR3 DNA follows: TGCGCCAGCAGCCAAGATTTCGAGGGAAGCTTCTACGAGCAGTACTTC.

This clonotype appeared a few times. The chain recombines TRBV7-9 with TRBJ2-5; D is undetermined. Germline V gene data show CDR1 as SEHNR and CDR2 as FQNEAQ (reference sequence). The CDR3 length is 14 residues. V was pared by 1 base and J by 0 bases, with 6 bases between. This chain's CDR3 is CASSLDRHQETQYF. The CDR3 nucleotides read TGTGCCAGCAGCTTAGATCGGCACCAAGAGACCCAGTACTTC.

This clonotype has just a few counts. CDR3 region: CASLARRYEQYF. CDR3 sequence (DNA): TGTGCCAGTCTAGCAAGACGCTACGAGCAGTACTTC. V usage is TRBV6-2 or TRBV6-3 and J usage is TRBJ2-7; D may be TRBD2 (5 bases). The CDR3 covers 12 residues. Germline CDR1 reads MNHEY; CDR2 reads SVGEGT. Trimming took off 9 bases at V and 3 bases at J, with 12 bases between the two ends.

This chain joins TRBV20-1 and TRBJ1-5; no clear D. Germline loops: CDR1 DFQATT, CDR2 SNEGSKA (reference sequence). This CDR3 contains 16 residues. Trimming cost V 2 bases and J 6 bases, with 20 bases left between them. The chain's CDR3 is CSARPPYGTRVQPQHF. DNA for the CDR3: TGCAGTGCTAGACCGCCCTATGGTACAAGGGTTCAGCCCCAGCATTTT.

The chain employs TRBV21-1 and TRBJ1-5. TRBV21-1 is flagged as a pseudogene. The CDR3 runs 12 residues. CDR3 protein: CAAGGHNQPQHF. In DNA form, the CDR3 reads TGTGCCGCGGGGGGCCACAATCAGCCCCAGCATTTT.

The V and J genes are TRBV27 and TRBJ2-1, with 9 bases lining up with TRBD1. Germline loops: CDR1 MNHEY, CDR2 SMNVEV (reference sequence). The CDR3 runs 14 residues. The V gene end was trimmed by 5 bases and the J gene end by 6 bases; junction bases not matched to a gene: 5. As DNA, the CDR3 is TGTGCCAGCAGTATTCAGGGACAGGGCAATGAGCAGTTCTTC. This gives the protein CASSIQGQGNEQFF.

Concerning this clonotype: A much larger clone lies a single base off, so this may be a read error. In DNA form, the CDR3 reads TGCAGCGTTGGACAGTACAATGAGCAGTACTTC. Translation: CSVGQYNEQYF. This sequence joins TRBV29-1 and TRBJ2-1, with TRBD1 as a possible D gene (5 bases). With the DNA end fitting TRBJ2-7 better, the J assignment may be wrong. The length of the CDR3 is 11 residues. From germline, CDR1 is SQVTM and CDR2 ANQGSEA.

A few counts support this clonotype. The V call is TRBV5-1, the J call TRBJ1-2, with 7 bases matching TRBD1. The V gene's germline CDR1 is SGHRS and CDR2 YFSETQ. The V and J ends lost 0 bases and 4 bases, in that order; junction bases with no gene match: 3. The CDR3 is 14 amino acids. CDR3 sequence reads: CASSLAGDSYGYTF. CDR3 in DNA: TGCGCCAGCAGCTTGGCCGGGGACAGCTATGGCTACACCTTC.

V is TRBV27 and J is TRBJ2-7; tentative D call: TRBD2 (5 bases). V gave up 5 bases and J gave up 4 bases, with 15 bases separating them. This CDR3 is 14 amino acids long. Per germline, CDR1 MNHEY and CDR2 SMNVEV (reference sequence). Here the CDR3 DNA reads TGTGCCAGCAGTAGCGGAGTGGCCCATTACGAGCAGTACTTC. Protein: CASSSGVAHYEQYF.

The chain employs TRBV6-2 or TRBV6-3 and TRBJ2-4, with D uncertain. The CDR3 covers 11 residues. Germline-derived CDR1 and CDR2 are MNHEY and SVGEGT. V was pared by 5 bases and J by 13 bases, with 12 bases between. CDR3 protein: CASSDLPTQYF. CDR3 coding DNA: TGTGCCAGCAGTGACCTACCCACCCAGTACTTC.

The chain recombines TRBV20-1 with TRBJ2-7; D perhaps matches TRBD2 (6 bases). The CDR3 consists of 14 residues. Germline V gene sequence: CDR1 DFQATT, CDR2 SNEGSKA (reference sequence). Trimming removed 3 bases at V and 4 bases at J, with 16 bases between. CDR3 DNA: TGCAGTGCTAGGCGCCCGGGACTTTTATACGAGCAGTACTTC. Protein: CSARRPGLLYEQYF.

The chain combines TRBV4-2 with TRBJ1-1; D unresolved. V was cut by 1 base and J by 0 bases, with 9 bases left in between. The CDR3 is 15 residues long. The germline V gene has CDR1 LGHNA and CDR2 YNFKEQ. CDR3 residues: CASSQAEGMNTEAFF. The DNA for the CDR3 is TGTGCCAGCAGCCAAGCTGAGGGAATGAACACTGAAGCTTTCTTT.

This clonotype was counted only a few times. The DNA of the CDR3 is TGTGCCAGCAGTTACGCCAGGGGGCGCGGGGAGCTGTTTTTT. Its protein is CASSYARGRGELFF. The chain couples TRBV6-5 to TRBJ2-2, with 8 bases that match TRBD1. Germline-derived CDR1 and CDR2 are MNHEY and SVGAGI. CDR3 length: 14 residues. The V gene end was trimmed by 2 bases and the J gene end by 7 bases; junction bases not matched to a gene: 3.

The chain has TRBV12-3 or TRBV12-4 and TRBJ2-3, with TRBD1 matching over 8 bases. The CDR3 sequence is 15 residues long. After removal of 6 bases from V and 0 bases from J, the junction contained 5 bases not matched to a gene. In DNA, the CDR3 is TGTGCCAGCAGCCAATACAGGGGGAGCACAGATACGCAGTATTTT. It specifies CASSQYRGSTDTQYF.

There are a few counts of this clonotype. The chain recombines TRBV20-1 with TRBJ2-4, with D uncertain. The V end lost 0 bases, the J end lost 0 bases, and 6 bases lay between the germline ends. Germline V gene lookup returns CDR1 DFQATT and CDR2 SNEGSKA (reference sequence). The CDR3 sequence is 14 residues long. The CDR3 DNA sequence: TGCAGTGCTAGAGATCCCTTAGCCAAAAACATTCAGTACTTC. This gives the protein CSARDPLAKNIQYF.

The V gene is TRBV28, the J gene TRBJ2-4; 7 bases agree with TRBD1. CDR1 and CDR2 from the germline V gene are MDHEN and SYDVKM. V lost 6 bases to trimming and J lost 0 bases; unmatched junction nucleotides: 8. The CDR3 covers 16 residues. The CDR3 region is CASSWGQKTAKNIQYF. CDR3 DNA: TGTGCCAGCAGCTGGGGACAGAAGACAGCCAAAAACATTCAGTACTTC.

This clonotype has just one count. The chain couples TRBV10-3 to TRBJ2-5, with 9 bases identical to TRBD1. The DNA end favors TRBJ2-7, so the J call may be wrong. Looked up from germline, CDR1 is ENHRY and CDR2 is SYGVKD. The CDR3 covers 14 residues. The CDR3 here is CAIMTGTGTYEQYF. In DNA, the CDR3 is TGTGCCATCATGACCGGGACAGGGACCTACGAGCAGTACTTC.

The CDR3 nucleotides read TGTGCCATCAGTCTAACACAGGGTCTCTCTGGGGCCAACGTCCTGACTTTC. Translating it yields CAISLTQGLSGANVLTF. The V call is TRBV10-3, the J call TRBJ2-6; tentative D call: TRBD1 (6 bases). The germline CDR1 and CDR2 sequences are ENHRY and SYGVKD. Between the trimmed V and J ends, which lost 5 bases and 0 bases, there was a span of 14 bases. This CDR3 region has 17 residues.

V usage is TRBV29-1 and J usage is TRBJ2-6; 9 bases fit TRBD2. Germline V gene data show CDR1 as SQVTM and CDR2 as ANQGSEA. The CDR3 consists of 16 residues. V was clipped by 4 bases and J by 4 bases; unmatched bases: 8. CDR3 in amino acids: CSVAGGGAPGANVLTF. In DNA form, the CDR3 reads TGCAGCGTTGCCGGCGGGGGGGCCCCCGGGGCCAACGTCCTGACTTTC.

The chain uses TRBV6-5 and TRBJ2-1, with D unclear. This CDR3 region has 11 residues. V was shortened by 10 bases and J by 9 bases, with 13 bases between the two germline ends. From germline, CDR1 is MNHEY and CDR2 SVGAGI. The CDR3 DNA sequence: TGTGCCATCACAGAGGAAGGTGAGCAGTTCTTC. It encodes CAITEEGEQFF.

V usage is TRBV4-1 and J usage is TRBJ1-6; D perhaps matches TRBD1 (6 bases). The CDR3 is made up of 19 amino acids. Trimming stripped 4 bases from V and 8 bases from J, with 27 bases between. Per the germline V gene, CDR1 is MGHRA and CDR2 is YSYEKL. CDR3 residues: CASSLQTGTAGAPDSPLHF. CDR3 sequence (DNA): TGCGCCAGCAGCCTTCAAACCGGGACCGCGGGGGCCCCTGATTCACCCCTCCACTTT.

This sequence joins TRBV24-1 and TRBJ2-1, with D tentatively TRBD1 (6 bases). Germline-derived CDR1 and CDR2 are KGHDR and SFDVKD. The CDR3 length is 16 residues. V lost 4 bases and J 8 bases, leaving 20 bases between the germline ends. CDR3 region: CATSDQAKTGSDEQFF. The CDR3 DNA follows: TGTGCCACCAGTGACCAAGCGAAAACAGGGTCCGATGAGCAGTTCTTC.

This sequence joins TRBV27 and TRBJ2-1; 9 nucleotides align to TRBD2. V was pared by 3 bases and J by 5 bases, with 8 bases of the junction left unmatched. The germline V gene has CDR1 MNHEY and CDR2 SMNVEV (reference sequence). This CDR3 spans 16 amino acids. The CDR3 is CASSLAAGGHNNEQFF. In DNA form, the CDR3 reads TGTGCCAGCAGTTTGGCAGCGGGGGGCCACAACAATGAGCAGTTCTTC.

With respect to this clonotype: One junction end does not reproduce the germline sequence, and a read error may be involved. J is TRBJ2-1 and V is TRBV5-1; 8 positions agree with TRBD2. Germline CDR1 is SGHRS and CDR2 is YFSETQ. The CDR3 has 13 residues. CDR3 amino acids: CVSNREGQDEQFF. The CDR3 DNA sequence: TGCGTCAGCAACCGGGAGGGCCAGGATGAGCAGTTCTTC.

The chain links TRBV7-2 to TRBJ2-3; D is unclear. The germline V and J ends were trimmed by 3 bases and 6 bases, with 7 bases remaining between them. The CDR3 is made up of 12 amino acids. CDR1 and CDR2 (germline): SGHTA, FQGNSA. The CDR3 DNA is TGTGCCAGCAGCTTTAACTTGGATACGCAGTATTTT. It codes for CASSFNLDTQYF.

A single count supports this clonotype. J is TRBJ1-2 and V is TRBV20-1, with 8 bases fitting TRBD1. The CDR3 has 14 residues. Germline trimming cut 6 bases from V and 5 bases from J; bases unmatched to any gene: 11. Germline CDR1 DFQATT, CDR2 SNEGSKA (reference sequence). The CDR3 here is CSATLGQGAYGYTF. DNA of the CDR3: TGCAGTGCAACCCTAGGGCAGGGGGCGTATGGCTACACCTTC.

V and J are TRBV20-1 and TRBJ2-1; 7 bases map to TRBD1. V was clipped by 0 bases and J by 9 bases; unmatched bases: 8. From germline, CDR1 is DFQATT and CDR2 SNEGSKA (reference sequence). There are 14 residues in the CDR3. The CDR3 is CSAREQSTGFEQFF. The CDR3 DNA is TGCAGTGCTAGAGAGCAATCGACAGGGTTTGAGCAGTTCTTC.

The V gene is TRBV10-3, the J gene TRBJ1-1, with a possible D match to TRBD1 (5 bases). This CDR3 comprises 14 residues. CDR1 is ENHRY, CDR2 SYGVKD, per germline. Trimming stripped 2 bases from V and 5 bases from J, with 12 bases between. DNA of the CDR3: TGTGCCATCAGTGAGGCCGGGGGAGAGACTGAAGCTTTCTTT. Translated, it gives CAISEAGGETEAFF.